One and the same sample provided the 18 T cell receptor beta chains below, sequenced in a study of cytomegalovirus exposure and HLA in healthy donors. The PCR employed 60 Vbeta primers together with 13 Jbeta primers. Clones were sequenced by immunoSEQ multiplex PCR, and TCRdb holds only the in-frame ones, with some missing. Seen here are around 150,000 clones, about 81% observed once, and the top ten hold roughly 2%. Specimen: PBMCs. These receptor sequences come from a woman aged 18 to 35 in good health and CMV-seronegative.

The table lists this clone with a count of one. J is TRBJ2-2 and V is TRBV30; D gene unclear. This CDR3 region has 11 residues. Germline V lookup: CDR1 GTSNPN, CDR2 SVGIG (reference sequence). The V and J ends lost 6 bases and 6 bases respectively, with 8 bases between them. The CDR3, as DNA: TGTGCCTGCTTACGGGCCGGGGAGCTGTTTTTT. Protein sequence: CACLRAGELFF. The whole variable domain, filled in from reference TRBV30 and TRBJ2-2, reads SQTIHQWPATLVQPVGSPLSLECTVEGTSNPNLYWYRQAAGRGLQLLFYSVGIGQISSEVPQNLSASRPQDRQFILSSKKLLLSDSGFYLCACLRAGELFFGEGSRLTVL.

The CDR3 spells CASSPDGTDYGYTF. The CDR3 DNA follows: TGCGCCAGCAGCCCGGACGGGACAGACTATGGCTACACCTTC. J is TRBJ1-2 and V is TRBV5-1; TRBD1 matches 7 bases. The CDR3 is 14 residues long. The V gene's germline CDR1 is SGHRS and CDR2 YFSETQ. V was clipped by 4 bases and J by 3 bases; unmatched bases: 6.

This chain joins TRBV21-1 and TRBJ2-7; the DNA was not used to check the table's D call, TRBD1. TRBV21-1 is a pseudogene locus. The CDR3 contains 14 residues. The CDR3 here is CASSTRGQFYEQYF. DNA of the CDR3: TGTGCCAGCAGCACGAGGGGACAGTTCTACGAGCAGTACTTC.

This chain joins TRBV7-8 and TRBJ2-7, with 9 bases identical to TRBD2. CDR3 length: 15 residues. The germline V gene has CDR1 SGHVS and CDR2 FQNEAQ. J was trimmed by 4 bases and V by 0 bases; bases with no gene match: 4. CDR3 sequence: CASSLAGRGGYEQYF. For the CDR3, the DNA is TGTGCCAGCAGCTTAGCTGGGCGGGGGGGGTACGAGCAGTACTTC.

The V gene is TRBV7-6, the J gene TRBJ1-1; D call uncertain. The CDR3 sequence is 12 residues long. V lost 5 bases and J 11 bases, leaving 15 bases between the germline ends. Germline-derived CDR1 and CDR2 are SGHVS and FNYEAQ. This CDR3 reads CASSPSGREAFF. The CDR3 DNA is TGTGCCAGCAGCCCCTCTGGGAGAGAGGCTTTCTTT.

The chain joins TRBV2 to TRBJ2-1; TRBD2 matches at 9 bases. There are 16 residues in the CDR3. Germline lookup yields CDR1 SNHLY and CDR2 FYNNEI. With 1 base clipped from V and 4 bases from J, the junction kept 5 bases outside the gene matches. The CDR3 bases are TGTGCCAGCAGTGAAGTTCGACTAGCGGTATACAATGAGCAGTTCTTC. Its translation: CASSEVRLAVYNEQFF.

The chain is built from TRBV6-4 and TRBJ1-2; no firm D call. CDR1 MRHNA and CDR2 SNTAGT come from the germline V gene. The CDR3 contains 11 residues. Trimming took 5 bases from V and 6 from J, leaving 7 bases between them. The CDR3 DNA follows: TGTGCCAGCAGTAACAGAGATGGCTACACCTTC. This encodes CASSNRDGYTF.

This chain's CDR3 is CSVAGVTEAFF. The CDR3, as DNA: TGCAGCGTTGCTGGAGTGACTGAAGCTTTCTTT. J is TRBJ1-1 and V is TRBV29-1, with no clear D. V dropped 4 bases and J dropped 5 bases, with 8 bases sitting between them. The CDR3 has 11 residues. Germline V gene sequence: CDR1 SQVTM, CDR2 ANQGSEA.

The chain recombines TRBV5-1 with TRBJ1-1; 10 bases match TRBD1. V lost 4 bases, J lost 12 bases, and 12 bases stayed unmatched. The CDR3 runs 14 residues. CDR1 SGHRS and CDR2 YFSETQ come from the germline V gene. DNA for the CDR3: TGCGCCAGCAGCGGCCAGATGGGACAGGGGCGAACTTTCTTT. Its translation is CASSGQMGQGRTFF.

Only a few counts were recorded for this clone. The chain couples TRBV2 to TRBJ2-3, with TRBD2 matching 10 bases. The CDR3 is 14 residues long. Germline loops: CDR1 SNHLY, CDR2 FYNNEI. Unmatched junction bases numbered 5, after V lost 9 bases and J lost 2 bases. The CDR3 bases are TGTGCCAGTCTAGCGGGGGCGTCCACAGATACGCAGTATTTT. Translation gives CASLAGASTDTQYF.

The rearrangement joins TRBV27 to TRBJ2-7, with unresolved D. The germline V gene encodes CDR1 MNHEY and CDR2 SMNVEV (reference sequence). The CDR3 sequence is 11 residues long. Between the trimmed V and J ends, which lost 6 bases and 3 bases, there was a span of 6 bases. The CDR3 nucleotides are TGTGCCAGCAGAAACAACTACGAGCAGTACTTC. The encoded protein is CASRNNYEQYF.

This clone is a singleton in its sample. The chain links TRBV5-1 to TRBJ2-2, with TRBD1 identical over 9 bases. Germline V gives CDR1 SGHRS, CDR2 YFSETQ. The CDR3 is made up of 18 amino acids. V dropped 5 bases and J dropped 2; count of bases not matched to a gene: 13. In DNA, the CDR3 is TGCGCCAGCAGGTCAGCACCACAGGGGGCCCCCAACACCGGGGAGCTGTTTTTT. It yields the protein CASRSAPQGAPNTGELFF.

The chain joins TRBV11-2 to TRBJ2-5; D perhaps matches TRBD1 (5 bases). Matching the DNA end better, TRBJ2-7 makes the J call doubtful. The CDR3 spans 12 residues. The germline V gene has CDR1 SGHAT and CDR2 FQNNGV. This chain's CDR3 is CASSLHRHEQYF. The CDR3, as DNA: TGTGCCAGCAGCCTACACAGGCACGAGCAGTACTTC.

V is TRBV2 and J is TRBJ2-7; 9 nucleotides match TRBD1. Losses at the gene ends were 6 bases for V and 6 bases for J; bases not matched to a gene: 12. CDR3 length equals 15 residues. CDR1 is SNHLY, CDR2 FYNNEI, per germline. CDR3 protein: CASSGQGIRASEQYF. The DNA of the CDR3 is TGTGCCAGCAGCGGACAGGGGATAAGGGCCAGCGAGCAGTACTTC.

The gene calls are TRBV6-5 and TRBJ1-4, with D possibly being TRBD1 (6 bases). From germline, CDR1 is MNHEY and CDR2 SVGAGI. The ends were cut back, 6 bases at V and 7 bases at J, with 18 bases in the middle. This CDR3 region has 15 residues. This CDR3 is CASRVQGPIGEKLFF. CDR3 sequence (DNA): TGTGCCAGCAGAGTACAGGGCCCTATCGGTGAAAAACTGTTTTTT.

The rearrangement links TRBV7-9 to TRBJ2-1; TRBD2 matches at 8 bases. Germline V gives CDR1 SEHNR, CDR2 FQNEAQ (reference sequence). V shed 5 bases, J shed 0 bases, and the junction held 9 bases outside the gene matches. The CDR3 has 17 residues. CDR3 sequence (DNA): TGTGCCAGCAGCCTTTCTCCCGGGGGGGGCTCCTACAATGAGCAGTTCTTC. Protein sequence: CASSLSPGGGSYNEQFF.

The chain combines TRBV11-2 with TRBJ1-1; D perhaps matches TRBD1 (6 bases). The CDR3 runs 15 residues. The germline V and J ends were trimmed by 5 bases and 4 bases, with 17 bases remaining between them. Germline V gives CDR1 SGHAT, CDR2 FQNNGV. CDR3 region: CASSVIQGFGTEAFF. CDR3 in DNA: TGTGCCAGCAGCGTTATACAGGGTTTTGGCACTGAAGCTTTCTTT.

This chain links TRBV6-1 with TRBJ1-5; 9 positions agree with TRBD1. Germline V gives CDR1 MNHNS, CDR2 SASEGT. CDR3 length: 15 residues. J was trimmed by 7 bases and V by 6 bases; bases with no gene match: 10. CDR3 nucleotide sequence: TGTGCCAGCAGATCACAGGGGGCGCTTAACCAGCCCCAGCATTTT. Its translation is CASRSQGALNQPQHF.